Below are 12 T cell receptor beta chains sequenced from a single sample in a study of cytomegalovirus exposure and HLA in healthy donors. Primers included in the PCR were 60 Vbeta and 13 Jbeta primers. Clones were sequenced by immunoSEQ multiplex PCR, and TCRdb holds only the in-frame ones, with some missing. The sample yields about 120,000 clones, 81% seen once. Sequencing input: PBMCs. These receptors all come from a woman aged 40-49 years in good health and CMV-seronegative.

The rearrangement uses TRBV6-5 and TRBJ1-1, with 9 bases matching TRBD1. The CDR3 length is 14 residues. Germline loops: CDR1 MNHEY, CDR2 SVGAGI. The ends lost 4 bases at V and 8 bases at J; junction bases unmatched: 8. CDR3 protein: CASSSGQGRSEAFF. For the CDR3, the DNA is TGTGCCAGCAGTTCAGGACAGGGGCGCTCCGAAGCTTTCTTT.

The table lists this clone with a count of one. The rearrangement joins TRBV4-1 to TRBJ2-5, with D tentatively TRBD1 (5 bases). The tail of the sequence fits TRBJ2-7 better, so the J call may be wrong. Germline CDR1 and CDR2: MGHRA and YSYEKL. CDR3 length equals 17 residues. The DNA of the CDR3 is TGCGCCAGCAGCCAAGAAAGGATTCAGGCAGGGTCCTACGAGCAGTACTTC. Amino acid sequence: CASSQERIQAGSYEQYF.

In its sample, this clone was seen a few times. The chain combines TRBV5-1 with TRBJ2-6; 9 nucleotides align to TRBD1. The germline V gene has CDR1 SGHRS and CDR2 YFSETQ. Unmatched junction bases numbered 5, after V lost 4 bases and J lost 0 bases. CDR3 size: 17 residues. This CDR3 is CASSKQGAPSGANVLTF. For the CDR3, the DNA is TGCGCCAGCAGCAAACAGGGGGCTCCCTCTGGGGCCAACGTCCTGACTTTC.

V is TRBV5-6 and J is TRBJ2-3; D gene ambiguous. The germline V gene encodes CDR1 SGHDT and CDR2 YYEEEE. Trimming removed 0 bases at V and 2 bases at J, with 7 bases between. The CDR3 has 14 residues. CDR3 DNA: TGTGCCAGCAGCTTGGACTTACCCACAGATACGCAGTATTTT. Translated: CASSLDLPTDTQYF.

In its sample, this clone was seen once. The chain uses TRBV14 and TRBJ2-7; weak D call: TRBD1 (5 bases). Trimming removed 1 base at V and 5 bases at J, with 15 bases between. Germline V CDR1 and CDR2: SGHDN, FVKESK. CDR3 length equals 15 residues. This chain's CDR3 is CASSQVLSREHEQYF. In DNA, the CDR3 is TGTGCCAGCAGCCAAGTCCTCTCCAGGGAACACGAGCAGTACTTC. The full variable domain, rest sourced from reference TRBV14 and TRBJ2-7, is EAGVTQFPSHSVIEKGQTVTLRCDPISGHDNLYWYRRVMGKEIKFLLHFVKESKQDESGMPNNRFLAERTGGTYSTLKVQPAELEDSGVYFCASSQVLSREHEQYFGPGTRLTVT.

The gene calls are TRBV5-1 and TRBJ2-5; 10 bases are shared with TRBD2. The V gene end was trimmed by 4 bases and the J gene end by 2 bases; junction bases not matched to a gene: 14. The CDR3 has 18 amino acids. Germline CDR1 is SGHRS and CDR2 is YFSETQ. CDR3 nucleotides: TGCGCCAGCAGCCCGTCGCCCTCTAGCGGGGGCCGACAAGAGACCCAGTACTTC. It translates to CASSPSPSSGGRQETQYF.

This clone turned up a few times. The chain links TRBV4-1 to TRBJ2-1, with 12 bases fitting TRBD2. The CDR3 spans 16 residues. CDR1 is MGHRA and CDR2 is YSYEKL in the germline V gene. V dropped 4 bases and J dropped 2; count of bases not matched to a gene: 3. CDR3 amino acids: CASSLGLAGPYNEQFF. The DNA of the CDR3 is TGCGCCAGCAGCCTCGGACTAGCGGGGCCCTACAATGAGCAGTTCTTC.

This sequence joins TRBV6-5 and TRBJ1-1, with TRBD1 matching over 7 bases. Trimming took 0 bases from V and 10 from J; bases not matched to a gene: 11. Per the germline V gene, CDR1 is MNHEY and CDR2 is SVGAGI. This CDR3 is 15 amino acids long. The CDR3 loop reads CASSYSGQRRTGAFF. The CDR3 DNA reads as TGTGCCAGCAGTTACTCCGGACAGAGGAGGACAGGAGCTTTCTTT.

Details on this clone: The same CDR3 can be traced to other DNA sequences in this sample. This chain links TRBV27 with TRBJ2-1; D may be TRBD1 (8 bases). Trimming removed 5 bases at V and 8 bases at J, with 28 bases between. The V gene's germline CDR1 is MNHEY and CDR2 SMNVEV (reference sequence). The CDR3 has 18 amino acids. CDR3 sequence (DNA): TGTGCCAGCAGTATCAGACAGGGGCTAGCGGAAAATGGCGATGAGCAGTTCTTC. Its translation: CASSIRQGLAENGDEQFF.

Remarks on this clone: At one end the junction does not follow the germline gene, possibly because of a read error. The chain has TRBV7-9 and TRBJ2-5, with TRBD1 matching 12 bases. The CDR3 has 19 residues. Germline V lookup: CDR1 SEHNR, CDR2 FQNEAQ (reference sequence). CDR3 residues: CSSSPNRDRGLEGQETQYF. For the CDR3, the DNA is TGTTCCAGCAGCCCCAACCGGGACAGGGGGCTGGAGGGTCAAGAGACCCAGTACTTC.

The chain uses TRBV6-1 and TRBJ2-7; no definite D call. This CDR3 contains 14 residues. Trimming removed 7 bases from V and 0 bases from J, with 13 bases in between. Germline values: CDR1 MNHNS, CDR2 SASEGT. The CDR3 here is CASTGWQVSYEQYF. In nucleotides, the CDR3 is TGTGCCAGCACTGGGTGGCAGGTCTCCTACGAGCAGTACTTC.

CDR3 loop: CASSLAVKTTITDTQYF. The CDR3 DNA sequence: TGTGCCAGCAGCTTAGCGGTCAAGACAACCATCACAGATACGCAGTATTTT. V is TRBV7-8 and J is TRBJ2-3, with no clear D. In germline, CDR1 is SGHVS, CDR2 FQNEAQ. The ends were cut back, 0 bases at V and 2 bases at J, with 15 bases in the middle. This CDR3 is 17 amino acids long.